Each of the 28 T cell receptor beta chains below was sequenced from the same sample in a study of molecular identifiers for immune sequencing clone quantification. TCRdb re-called the PCR reads with MiXCR, one entry per CDR3 protein. The repertoire holds about 640,000 distinct CDR3 sequences, with 20% as singletons. Material for sequencing was naive CD8+ T cells from blood, with Jurkat cell RNA spiked in. Regarding subset: FACS-sorted CD8+CD4-CCR7+CD45RA+ naive T cells. The receptors stem from a human donor in good health. Some libraries in this study had Jurkat cell RNA spiked in.

Concerning this clonotype itself: A read error may be the cause here, since a much bigger clone is one base away. The gene calls are TRBV7-2 and TRBJ2-3; D is uncertain. The CDR3 consists of 14 residues. CDR1 and CDR2 (germline): SGHTA, FQGNSA. The chain's CDR3 is CAGSLKNVPDTQYF. In DNA, the CDR3 is TGTGCCGGCAGCTTAAAAAATGTGCCTGATACGCAGTATTTT. The complete variable domain, with remaining parts taken from reference TRBV7-2 and TRBJ2-3, reads GAGVSQSPSNKVTEKGKDVELRCDPISGHTALYWYRQSLGQGLEFLIYFQGNSAPDKSGLPSDRFSAERTGGSVSTLTIQRTQQEDSAVYLCAGSLKNVPDTQYFGPGTRLTVL.

This clonotype has ten or more counts. J is TRBJ2-7 and V is TRBV7-9, with 9 nucleotides matching TRBD1. Trimming took 8 bases from V and 5 from J; bases not matched to a gene: 10. The CDR3 runs 14 residues. Germline CDR1 and CDR2: SEHNR and FQNEAQ (reference sequence). This CDR3 is CASGLTGGRHEQYF. In DNA form, the CDR3 reads TGTGCCAGCGGCCTTACAGGGGGCCGCCACGAGCAGTACTTC.

This chain links TRBV24-1 with TRBJ2-1, with 8 bases fitting TRBD2. The CDR3 spans 13 residues. Trimming took 7 bases from V and 6 from J; bases not matched to a gene: 4. Germline CDR1 KGHDR, CDR2 SFDVKD. As DNA, the CDR3 is TGTGCCACCAGGCCGGGGGGGGGCAATGAGCAGTTCTTC. This gives the protein CATRPGGGNEQFF.

The chain joins TRBV20-1 to TRBJ2-7; 7 bases are shared with TRBD1. After removal of 5 bases from V and 5 bases from J, the junction contained 12 bases not matched to a gene. The CDR3 extends over 14 amino acids. Germline V gives CDR1 DFQATT, CDR2 SNEGSKA (reference sequence). The CDR3 DNA reads TGCAGTGCTTACCGGGACAGAGGGTCTGACGAGCAGTACTTC. This gives the protein CSAYRDRGSDEQYF.

With regard to this clonotype: A clone one base away is much larger, so this may be a read error. The chain joins TRBV14 to TRBJ2-1; D may match TRBD1 or TRBD2 (5 bases each). The CDR3 spans 19 residues. CDR1 SGHDN and CDR2 FVKESK come from the germline V gene. The CDR3 here is CASSQVTGFLTSEDNEQSF. DNA of the CDR3: TGTGCCAGCAGCCAAGTAACCGGGTTCCTCACTAGTGAGGACAATGAGCAGTCCTTC. Together with reference TRBV14 and TRBJ2-1, the CDR3 gives the full variable domain: EAGVTQFPSHSVIEKGQTVTLRCDPISGHDNLYWYRRVMGKEIKFLLHFVKESKQDESGMPNNRFLAERTGGTYSTLKVQPAELEDSGVYFCASSQVTGFLTSEDNEQSFGPGTRLTVL.

This clonotype was seen at least ten times. The CDR3 spells CASRRTASGPYNEQFF. The DNA of the CDR3 is TGTGCCAGCAGGCGCACGGCAAGCGGCCCGTACAATGAGCAGTTCTTC. The V gene is TRBV6-4, the J gene TRBJ2-1; tentatively, D is TRBD2 (5 bases). The length of the CDR3 is 16 residues. The V and J ends lost 6 bases and 4 bases respectively, with 19 bases between them. Germline CDR1 is MRHNA and CDR2 is SNTAGT.

The chain couples TRBV27 to TRBJ2-7, with D possibly matching TRBD1 (7 bases). Looked up from germline, CDR1 is MNHEY and CDR2 is SMNVEV (reference sequence). The V and J ends lost 3 bases and 5 bases respectively, with 11 bases between them. The CDR3 has 13 amino acids. Written as DNA, the CDR3 is TGTGCCAGCAGTTTGACAGGGAGGAACGAGCAGTACTTC. Translating it yields CASSLTGRNEQYF.

This clonotype was counted ten times or more. V is TRBV29-1 and J is TRBJ2-7; 10 bases are a match to TRBD1. From germline, CDR1 is SQVTM and CDR2 ANQGSEA. Trimming took 0 bases from V and 3 from J; bases not matched to a gene: 2. The CDR3 has 14 residues. In nucleotides, the CDR3 is TGCAGCGTTGAAGACGGACAGGGGGACTACGAGCAGTACTTC. Translated, it gives CSVEDGQGDYEQYF.

Of note for this clonotype: This sequence is one base from a far larger clone and is likely a read error. The chain has TRBV5-3 and TRBJ2-2; possibly TRBD1 for D (6 bases). TRBV5-3 is treated as an ORF (open reading frame) with a function not yet certain. The CDR3 contains 15 residues. The CDR3 coding sequence is TGTGCCAGCAGCTTGGGAACAGGGAACACCGGGGTGCTGTTTTTT. Its protein product is CASSLGTGNTGVLFF.

This clonotype has at least ten counts. This rearrangement joins TRBV28 to TRBJ2-2; 7 nucleotides agree with TRBD2. The V segment lost 6 bases and the J segment 1 base; nucleotides outside the gene matches: 2. This CDR3 region has 14 residues. Germline CDR1 and CDR2: MDHEN and SYDVKM. CDR3 amino acids: CASSSGMNTGELFF. CDR3 nucleotide sequence: TGTGCCAGCAGCAGCGGGATGAACACCGGGGAGCTGTTTTTT. The variable domain in full, with the rest retrieved from reference TRBV28 and TRBJ2-2, is DVKVTQSSRYLVKRTGEKVFLECVQDMDHENMFWYRQDPGLGLRLIYFSYDVKMKEKGDIPEGYSVSREKKERFSLILESASTNQTSMYLCASSSGMNTGELFFGEGSRLTVL.

Many counts were recorded for this clonotype. V gene TRBV4-3 combines with J gene TRBJ2-7; 9 nucleotides align to TRBD1. Germline CDR1 and CDR2: LGHNA and YSLEER. V dropped 0 bases and J dropped 4; count of bases not matched to a gene: 13. The CDR3 runs to 18 residues. CDR3 nucleotides: TGCGCCAGCAGCCAAGATCGCACAGGGGGCGCGTCAATTTACGAGCAGTACTTC. It translates to CASSQDRTGGASIYEQYF.

This clonotype was observed at least ten times. The chain carries TRBV29-1 and TRBJ1-1; no clear D. Germline CDR1 reads SQVTM; CDR2 reads ANQGSEA. V shed 7 bases and J shed 5 bases, with 11 bases lying between them. The CDR3 spans 11 residues. CDR3 DNA sequence: TGCAGCGCCGGTGCGGGAACTGAAGCTTTCTTT. It specifies CSAGAGTEAFF. Using reference TRBV29-1 and TRBJ1-1 for the parts outside the CDR3, the full variable domain is SAVISQKPSRDICQRGTSLTIQCQVDSQVTMMFWYRQQPGQSLTLIATANQGSEATYESGFVIDKFPISRPNLTFSTLTVSNMSPEDSSIYLCSAGAGTEAFFGQGTRLTVV.

This clonotype was recorded at least ten times. The chain joins TRBV2 to TRBJ2-2; D remains ambiguous. Germline assignment: CDR1 SNHLY and CDR2 FYNNEI. The CDR3 contains 13 residues. Trimming cost V 5 bases and J 4 bases, with 8 bases left between them. The CDR3 region has the DNA TGTGCCAGCAGTTACACGGTCACCGGGGAGCTGTTTTTT. Translating gives CASSYTVTGELFF.

The table lists this clonotype with many counts. J is TRBJ1-6 and V is TRBV7-6; unclear D gene. Germline V gene lookup returns CDR1 SGHVS and CDR2 FNYEAQ. The CDR3 is made up of 14 amino acids. Trimming took off 5 bases at V and 7 bases at J, with 12 bases between the two ends. CDR3 in amino acids: CASSQAVSNSPLHF. The CDR3 DNA follows: TGTGCCAGCAGCCAAGCAGTCTCAAATTCACCCCTCCACTTT.

The chain couples TRBV27 to TRBJ2-5, with D perhaps matching TRBD1 or TRBD2 (5 bases each). Germline V CDR1 and CDR2: MNHEY, SMNVEV (reference sequence). The V and J ends lost 5 bases and 2 bases respectively, with 9 bases between them. The CDR3 is 13 residues long. The CDR3: CASSPWGQETQYF. In DNA, the CDR3 is TGTGCCAGCAGTCCTTGGGGGCAAGAGACCCAGTACTTC.

About this clonotype: One base away lies a much larger clone, so this may be a sequencing read error. The chain links TRBV12-3 or TRBV12-4 to TRBJ2-5; D is perhaps TRBD2 (6 bases). This CDR3 region has 13 residues. The ends were cut back, 5 bases at V and 5 bases at J, with 12 bases in the middle. The chain's CDR3 is CASSPGVVETQYF. In DNA form, the CDR3 reads TGTGCCAGCAGTCCGGGGGTTGTCGAGACCCAGTACTTC.

Points on this clonotype: A much larger clone differs by one base, so this may be a read error. This chain connects TRBV7-9 to TRBJ1-1; D call uncertain. This CDR3 has 12 amino acids. Looked up from germline, CDR1 is SEHNR and CDR2 is FQNEAQ (reference sequence). Trimming took off 6 bases at V and 4 bases at J, with 9 bases between the two ends. The DNA for the CDR3 is TGTGCCAGCAGGCTCCAAGTCACTGAAGCTTTCTTT. Its protein is CASRLQVTEAFF.

The chain recombines TRBV5-4 with TRBJ2-3, with D perhaps being TRBD1 or TRBD2 (6 bases each). Between the trimmed V and J ends, which lost 4 bases and 4 bases, there was a span of 19 bases. The germline V gene encodes CDR1 SGHNT and CDR2 YYREEE (reference sequence). This CDR3 is built from 16 residues. CDR3 in DNA: TGTGCCAGCAGCCCTGGCACAGGGAGGAGCGCAGATACGCAGTATTTT. This sequence encodes CASSPGTGRSADTQYF.

Many counts were recorded for this clonotype. CDR3 in amino acids: CASSQVGRGYQETQYF. In DNA form, the CDR3 reads TGTGCCAGCAGCCAAGTAGGACGGGGGTACCAAGAGACCCAGTACTTC. V usage is TRBV14 and J usage is TRBJ2-5, with D perhaps TRBD2 (6 bases). The V gene lost 1 base and the J gene lost 0 bases, with 12 bases spanning the gap. Germline-derived CDR1 and CDR2 are SGHDN and FVKESK. CDR3 size: 16 residues.

V gene TRBV7-9 combines with J gene TRBJ2-7, with D unclear. Germline CDR1 and CDR2: SEHNR and FQNEAQ (reference sequence). This CDR3 is built from 15 residues. Trimming removed 5 bases at V and 5 bases at J, with 19 bases between. CDR3 loop: CASSAGLFTKDEQYF. In DNA, the CDR3 is TGTGCCAGCAGCGCAGGCCTATTTACGAAGGACGAGCAGTACTTC. The full variable domain, rest sourced from reference TRBV7-9 and TRBJ2-7, is DTGVSQNPRHKITKRGQNVTFRCDPISEHNRLYWYRQTLGQGPEFLTYFQNEAQLEKSRLLSDRFSAERPKGSFSTLEIQRTEQGDSAMYLCASSAGLFTKDEQYFGPGTRLTVT.

This clonotype was counted many times. This rearrangement joins TRBV20-1 to TRBJ1-5; D possibly corresponds to TRBD1 (5 bases). The CDR3 runs 18 residues. Trimming left V 2 bases short and J 1 base short, with 21 bases between. Germline CDR1 DFQATT, CDR2 SNEGSKA (reference sequence). CDR3 sequence reads: CSARPTVPGLLSNQPQHF. In nucleotides, the CDR3 is TGCAGTGCTAGACCGACAGTACCGGGACTCCTGAGCAATCAGCCCCAGCATTTT.

This chain uses TRBV6-6 with TRBJ2-1, with D tentatively TRBD2 (5 bases). The germline V and J ends were trimmed by 4 bases and 9 bases, with 13 bases remaining between them. The CDR3 runs 13 residues. Germline CDR1 and CDR2: MNHNY and SVGAGI (reference sequence). CDR3 residues: CASSFGSVGEQFF. The DNA for the CDR3 is TGTGCCAGCAGTTTCGGTAGCGTTGGTGAGCAGTTCTTC.

Comments on this clonotype: This could be a read error, since a much larger clone is one nucleotide away. The chain links TRBV10-3 to TRBJ2-7; D unresolved. The germline V gene encodes CDR1 ENHRY and CDR2 SYGVKD. The CDR3 contains 13 residues. The chain's CDR3 is CAISEDKYYERYF. Here the CDR3 DNA reads TGTGCCATCAGTGAGGACAAGTACTACGAGCGGTACTTC.

In nucleotides, the CDR3 is TGTGCCTGGAGTGAAGGTTGGGGGTATGGAGATACGCAGTATTTT. This encodes CAWSEGWGYGDTQYF. The chain combines TRBV30 with TRBJ2-3, with D perhaps given as TRBD1 or TRBD2 (5 bases each). The CDR3 has 15 residues. Trimming stripped 1 base from V and 5 bases from J, with 16 bases between. Germline V gene lookup returns CDR1 GTSNPN and CDR2 SVGIG (reference sequence). Based on the CDR3 plus reference TRBV30 and TRBJ2-3, the full variable domain is SQTIHQWPATLVQPVGSPLSLECTVEGTSNPNLYWYRQAAGRGLQLLFYSVGIGQISSEVPQNLSASRPQDRQFILSSKKLLLSDSGFYLCAWSEGWGYGDTQYFGPGTRLTVL.

This clonotype was seen only a few times. V gene TRBV19 combines with J gene TRBJ1-6; perhaps TRBD1 as D (6 bases). The V gene lost 3 bases and the J gene lost 7 bases, with 10 bases spanning the gap. The CDR3 runs to 14 residues. Germline CDR1 and CDR2: LNHDA and SQIVND (reference sequence). The CDR3 sequence: CASSMDSRNSPLHF. The CDR3 nucleotides read TGTGCCAGTAGTATGGACAGCCGAAATTCACCCCTCCACTTT.

This clonotype was observed many times. The CDR3 spells CATDRILRGPAEAFF. For the CDR3, the DNA is TGTGCCACCGACAGAATCTTGAGGGGACCTGCCGAAGCTTTCTTT. The chain couples TRBV6-2 or TRBV6-3 to TRBJ1-1, with D possibly matching TRBD1 (5 bases). Germline CDR1 MNHEY, CDR2 SVGEGT. V lost 10 bases and J 8 bases, leaving 26 bases between the germline ends. The CDR3 is 15 amino acids.

The sample holds many counts of this clonotype. The V call is TRBV5-6, the J call TRBJ2-7, with D perhaps TRBD1 (6 bases). V lost 3 bases to trimming and J lost 4 bases, with 11 bases between them. Germline loops: CDR1 SGHDT, CDR2 YYEEEE. The CDR3 totals 13 residues. The CDR3 spells CASSWDNQYEQYF. The CDR3 nucleotides are TGTGCCAGCAGCTGGGACAACCAGTACGAGCAGTACTTC.

This clonotype has only a few counts. The chain combines TRBV27 with TRBJ2-7; weak D call: TRBD1 (8 bases). This CDR3 has 15 amino acids. V lost 4 bases and J 6 bases, leaving 19 bases between the germline ends. CDR1 MNHEY and CDR2 SMNVEV come from the germline V gene (reference sequence). Here the CDR3 DNA reads TGTGCCAGCAGTTCTCAGGGGGCGCCGGGAGGCGAGCAGTACTTC. Translation gives CASSSQGAPGGEQYF.